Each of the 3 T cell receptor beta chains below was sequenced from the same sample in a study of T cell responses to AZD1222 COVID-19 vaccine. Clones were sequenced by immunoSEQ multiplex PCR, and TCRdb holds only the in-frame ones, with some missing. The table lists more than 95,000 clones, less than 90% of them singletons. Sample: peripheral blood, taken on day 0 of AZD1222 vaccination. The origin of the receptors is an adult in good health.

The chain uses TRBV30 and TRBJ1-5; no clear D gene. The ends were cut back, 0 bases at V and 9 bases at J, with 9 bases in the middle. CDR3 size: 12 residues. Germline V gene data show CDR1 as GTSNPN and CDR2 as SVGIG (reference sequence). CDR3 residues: CAWSVPVLPQHF. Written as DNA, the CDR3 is TGTGCCTGGAGTGTACCCGTCCTGCCCCAGCATTTT. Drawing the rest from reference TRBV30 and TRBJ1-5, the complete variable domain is SQTIHQWPATLVQPVGSPLSLECTVEGTSNPNLYWYRQAAGRGLQLLFYSVGIGQISSEVPQNLSASRPQDRQFILSSKKLLLSDSGFYLCAWSVPVLPQHFGDGTRLSIL.

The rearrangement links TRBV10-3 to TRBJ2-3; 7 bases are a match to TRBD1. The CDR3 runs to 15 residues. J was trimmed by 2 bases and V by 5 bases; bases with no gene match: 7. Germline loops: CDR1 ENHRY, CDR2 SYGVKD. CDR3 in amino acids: CAISPPGTDTDTQYF. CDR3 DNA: TGTGCCATCAGTCCCCCAGGGACAGACACAGATACGCAGTATTTT.

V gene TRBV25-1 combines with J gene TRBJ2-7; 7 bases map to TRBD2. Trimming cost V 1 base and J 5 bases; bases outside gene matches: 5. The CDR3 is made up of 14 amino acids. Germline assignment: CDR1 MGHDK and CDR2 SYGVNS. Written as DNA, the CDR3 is TGTGCCAGCAGTGAATTCGGGACTAATAACGAGCAGTACTTC. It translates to CASSEFGTNNEQYF.